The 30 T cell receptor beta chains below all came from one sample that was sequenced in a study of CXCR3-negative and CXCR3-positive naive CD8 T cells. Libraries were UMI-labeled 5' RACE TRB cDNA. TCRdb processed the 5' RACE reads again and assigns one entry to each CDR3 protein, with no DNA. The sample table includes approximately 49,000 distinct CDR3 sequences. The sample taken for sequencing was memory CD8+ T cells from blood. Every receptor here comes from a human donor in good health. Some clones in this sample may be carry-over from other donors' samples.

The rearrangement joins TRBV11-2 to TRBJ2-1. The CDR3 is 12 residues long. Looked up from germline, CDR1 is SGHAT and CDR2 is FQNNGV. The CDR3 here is CASSFYDNEQFF.

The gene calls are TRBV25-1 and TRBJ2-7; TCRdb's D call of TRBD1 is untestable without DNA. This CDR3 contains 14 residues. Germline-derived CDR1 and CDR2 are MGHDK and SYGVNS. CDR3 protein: CASSYRDSGYEQYF.

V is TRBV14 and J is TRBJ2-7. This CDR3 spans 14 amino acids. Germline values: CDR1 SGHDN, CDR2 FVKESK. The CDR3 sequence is CASSQAFSLLEQYF.

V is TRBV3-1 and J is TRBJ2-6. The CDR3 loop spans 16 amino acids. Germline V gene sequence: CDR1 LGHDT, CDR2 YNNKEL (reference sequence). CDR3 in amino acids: CASSQDLMAGANVLTF.

CDR3 region: CASSRGGTDTQYF. The chain recombines TRBV7-3 with TRBJ2-3. From germline, CDR1 is SGHTA and CDR2 FQGTGA. The length of the CDR3 is 13 residues.

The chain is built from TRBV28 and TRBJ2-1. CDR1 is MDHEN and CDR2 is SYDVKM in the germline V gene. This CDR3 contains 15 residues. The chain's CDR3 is CASRSGVSSYNEQFF.

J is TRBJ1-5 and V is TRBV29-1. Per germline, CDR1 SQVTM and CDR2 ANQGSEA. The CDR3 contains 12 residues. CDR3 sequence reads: CSVEDWGQPQHF.

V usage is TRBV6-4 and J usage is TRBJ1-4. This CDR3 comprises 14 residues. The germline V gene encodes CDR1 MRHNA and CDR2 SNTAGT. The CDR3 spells CASSVKAESEKLFF.

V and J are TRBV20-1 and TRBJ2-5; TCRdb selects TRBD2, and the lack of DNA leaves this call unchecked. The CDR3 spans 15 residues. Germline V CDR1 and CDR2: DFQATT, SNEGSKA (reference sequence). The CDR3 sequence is CSARDEAGQWETQYF.

Here the CDR3 reads CASSLSRDYPYEQYF. The chain uses TRBV12-3 or TRBV12-4 and TRBJ2-7; as DNA is missing, the TRBD2 call by TCRdb cannot be tested. The CDR3 runs to 15 residues.

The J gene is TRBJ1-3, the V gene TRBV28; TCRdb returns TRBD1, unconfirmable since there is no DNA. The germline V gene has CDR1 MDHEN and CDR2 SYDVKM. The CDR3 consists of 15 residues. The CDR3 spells CASSFTTASGNTIYF.

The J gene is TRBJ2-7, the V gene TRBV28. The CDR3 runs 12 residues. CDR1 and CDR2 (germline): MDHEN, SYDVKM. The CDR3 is CASTSVSYEQYF.

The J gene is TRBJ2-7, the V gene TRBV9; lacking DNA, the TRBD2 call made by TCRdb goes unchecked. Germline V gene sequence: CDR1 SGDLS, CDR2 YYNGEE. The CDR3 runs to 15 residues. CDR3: CASSVGSTSGYEQYF.

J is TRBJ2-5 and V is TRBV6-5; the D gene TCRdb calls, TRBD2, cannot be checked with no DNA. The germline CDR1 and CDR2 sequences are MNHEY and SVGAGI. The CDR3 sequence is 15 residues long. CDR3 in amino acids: CASSYSTEAQETQYF.

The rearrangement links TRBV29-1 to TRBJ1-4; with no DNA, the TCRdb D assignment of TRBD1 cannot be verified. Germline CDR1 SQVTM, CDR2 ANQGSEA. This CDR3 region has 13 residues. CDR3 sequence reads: CSAGVSRYEKLFF.

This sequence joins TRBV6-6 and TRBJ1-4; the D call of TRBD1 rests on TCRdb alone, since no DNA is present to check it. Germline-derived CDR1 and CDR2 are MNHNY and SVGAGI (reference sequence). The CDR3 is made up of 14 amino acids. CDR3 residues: CASNLGGLHEKLFF.

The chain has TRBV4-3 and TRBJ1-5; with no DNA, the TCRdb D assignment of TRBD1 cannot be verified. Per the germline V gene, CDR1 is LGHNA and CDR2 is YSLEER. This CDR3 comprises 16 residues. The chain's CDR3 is CASSPPLTGSNQPQHF.

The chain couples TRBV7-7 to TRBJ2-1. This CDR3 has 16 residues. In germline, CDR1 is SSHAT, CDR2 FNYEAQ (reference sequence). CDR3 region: CASSLGPREVYNEQFF.

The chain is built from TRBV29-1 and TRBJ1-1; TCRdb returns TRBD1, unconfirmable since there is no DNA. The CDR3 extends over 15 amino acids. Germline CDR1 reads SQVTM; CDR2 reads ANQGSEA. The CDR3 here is CSVPAIGAANTEAFF.

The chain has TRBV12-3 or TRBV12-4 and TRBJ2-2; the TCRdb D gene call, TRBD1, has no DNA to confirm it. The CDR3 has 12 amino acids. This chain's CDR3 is CASSPGTGELFF.

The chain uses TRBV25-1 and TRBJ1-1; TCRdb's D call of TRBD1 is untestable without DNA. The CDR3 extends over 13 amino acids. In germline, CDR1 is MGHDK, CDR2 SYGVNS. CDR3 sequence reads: CASSEGAGTEAFF. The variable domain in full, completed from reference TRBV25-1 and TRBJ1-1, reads EADIYQTPRYLVIGTGKKITLECSQTMGHDKMYWYQQDPGMELHLIHYSYGVNSTEKGDLSSESTVSRIRTEHFPLTLESARPSHTSQYLCASSEGAGTEAFFGQGTRLTVV.

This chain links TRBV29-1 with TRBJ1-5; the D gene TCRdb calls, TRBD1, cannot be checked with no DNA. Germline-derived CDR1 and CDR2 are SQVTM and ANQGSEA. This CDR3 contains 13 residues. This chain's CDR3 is CSVEDCRGQPQHF.

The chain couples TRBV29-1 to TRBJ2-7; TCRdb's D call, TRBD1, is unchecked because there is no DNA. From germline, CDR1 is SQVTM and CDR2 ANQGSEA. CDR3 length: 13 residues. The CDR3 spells CSVRTGTLYEQYF.

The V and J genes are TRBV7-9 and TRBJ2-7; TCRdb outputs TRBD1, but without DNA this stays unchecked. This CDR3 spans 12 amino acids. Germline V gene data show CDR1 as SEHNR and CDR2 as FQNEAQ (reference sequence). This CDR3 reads CASREQGREQFF. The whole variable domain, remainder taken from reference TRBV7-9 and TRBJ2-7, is DTGVSQNPRHKITKRGQNVTFRCDPISEHNRLYWYRQTLGQGPEFLTYFQNEAQLEKSRLLSDRFSAERPKGSFSTLEIQRTEQGDSAMYLCASREQGREQFFGPGTRLTVT.

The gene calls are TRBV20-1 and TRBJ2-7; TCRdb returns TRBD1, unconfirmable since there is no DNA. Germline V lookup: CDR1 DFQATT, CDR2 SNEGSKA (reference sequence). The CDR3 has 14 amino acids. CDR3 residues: CSAPDRGESYEQYF.

The CDR3 reads CASSELAPRGTDTQYF. The chain couples TRBV25-1 to TRBJ2-3; TCRdb outputs TRBD1, but without DNA this stays unchecked. The CDR3 sequence is 16 residues long. CDR1 is MGHDK, CDR2 SYGVNS, per germline.

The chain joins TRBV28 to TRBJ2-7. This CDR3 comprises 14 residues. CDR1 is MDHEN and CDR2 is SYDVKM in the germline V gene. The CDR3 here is CASSSDMDGIGQYF. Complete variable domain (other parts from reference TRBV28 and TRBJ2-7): DVKVTQSSRYLVKRTGEKVFLECVQDMDHENMFWYRQDPGLGLRLIYFSYDVKMKEKGDIPEGYSVSREKKERFSLILESASTNQTSMYLCASSSDMDGIGQYFGPGTRLTVT.

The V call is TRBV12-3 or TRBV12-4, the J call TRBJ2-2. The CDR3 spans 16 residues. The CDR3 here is CASTITYMGITGELFF.

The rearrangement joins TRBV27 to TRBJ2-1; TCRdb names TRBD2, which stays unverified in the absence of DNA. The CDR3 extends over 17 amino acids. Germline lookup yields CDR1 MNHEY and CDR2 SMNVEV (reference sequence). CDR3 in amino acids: CASSSPLAGGSYNEQFF.

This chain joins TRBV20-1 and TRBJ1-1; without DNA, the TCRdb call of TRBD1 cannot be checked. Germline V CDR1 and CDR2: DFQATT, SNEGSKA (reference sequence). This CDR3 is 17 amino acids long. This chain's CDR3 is CSASSGQGDRGNTEAFF.